The clone carrying this T cell receptor beta chain turned up a few times. The antigen is unknown. This specimen belongs to a study of T cell responses to AZD1222 COVID-19 vaccine. Study as a whole: Pooled in the analysis were second doses at about 4 or about 12 weeks. Study-level points and caveats: White British people made up most donors, females outnumbered males, and clonal diversity was possibly underestimated. Among AZD1222 vaccinees, only six or seven were seropositive at baseline. Spike-specific TCR breadth and depth grew following two AZD1222 doses.

Here immunoSEQ multiplex PCR was the method, and the copy in TCRdb shows in-frame clones only, minus some. The sample lists some 120,000 clones; approximately 83% were seen once. From germline, CDR1 is SGHRS and CDR2 YFSETQ. V was clipped by 4 bases and J by 3 bases; unmatched bases: 5. The CDR3 runs to 14 residues. This sequence joins TRBV5-1 and TRBJ2-3, with TRBD1 matching 7 bases. Here the sequenced sample was peripheral blood, taken on day 0 of AZD1222 vaccination. The receptor was isolated from an adult in good health. CDR3 nucleotides: TGCGCCAGCAGCCTATACAGGGGAACAGATACGCAGTATTTT. Amino acid sequence: CASSLYRGTDTQYF.